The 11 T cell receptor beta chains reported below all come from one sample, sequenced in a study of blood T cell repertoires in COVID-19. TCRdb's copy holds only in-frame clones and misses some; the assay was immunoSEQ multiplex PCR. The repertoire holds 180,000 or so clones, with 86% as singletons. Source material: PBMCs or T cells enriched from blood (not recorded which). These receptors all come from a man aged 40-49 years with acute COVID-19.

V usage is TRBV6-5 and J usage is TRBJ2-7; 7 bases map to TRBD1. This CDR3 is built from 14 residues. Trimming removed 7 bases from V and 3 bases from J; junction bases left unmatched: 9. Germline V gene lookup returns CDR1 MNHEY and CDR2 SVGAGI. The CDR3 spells CASKRQGLDYEQYF. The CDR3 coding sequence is TGTGCCAGCAAACGACAGGGTCTTGACTACGAGCAGTACTTC.

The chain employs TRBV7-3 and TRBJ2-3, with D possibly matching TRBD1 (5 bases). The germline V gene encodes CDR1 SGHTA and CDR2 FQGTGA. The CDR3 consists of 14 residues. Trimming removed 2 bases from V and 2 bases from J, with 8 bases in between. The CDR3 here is CASSLGATTDTQYF. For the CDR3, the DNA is TGTGCCAGCAGCTTAGGGGCCACCACAGATACGCAGTATTTT. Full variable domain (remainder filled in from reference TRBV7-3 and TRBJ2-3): GAGVSQTPSNKVTEKGKYVELRCDPISGHTALYWYRQSLGQGPEFLIYFQGTGAADDSGLPNDRFFAVRPEGSVSTLKIQRTERGDSAVYLCASSLGATTDTQYFGPGTRLTVL.

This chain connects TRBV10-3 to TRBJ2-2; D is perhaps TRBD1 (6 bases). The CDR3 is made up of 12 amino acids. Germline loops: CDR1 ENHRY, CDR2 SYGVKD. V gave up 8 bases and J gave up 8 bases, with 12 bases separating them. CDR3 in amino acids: CAIGTSQGELFF. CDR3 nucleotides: TGTGCCATCGGGACAAGCCAAGGGGAGCTGTTTTTT.

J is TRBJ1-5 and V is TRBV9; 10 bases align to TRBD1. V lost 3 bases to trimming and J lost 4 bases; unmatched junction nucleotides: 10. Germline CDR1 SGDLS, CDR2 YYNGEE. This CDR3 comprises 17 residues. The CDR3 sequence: CASSAGPGDRGNQPQHF. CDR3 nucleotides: TGTGCCAGCAGCGCCGGTCCCGGGGACAGGGGAAATCAGCCCCAGCATTTT. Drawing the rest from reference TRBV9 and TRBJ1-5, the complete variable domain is DSGVTQTPKHLITATGQRVTLRCSPRSGDLSVYWYQQSLDQGLQFLIQYYNGEERAKGNILERFSAQQFPDLHSELNLSSLELGDSALYFCASSAGPGDRGNQPQHFGDGTRLSIL.

The CDR3 protein is CASSFGGGTYNEQFF. In nucleotides, the CDR3 is TGTGCCAGCAGTTTCGGGGGGGGGACCTACAATGAGCAGTTCTTC. The rearrangement links TRBV27 to TRBJ2-1; the match to TRBD2 covers 8 bases. The CDR3 is made up of 15 amino acids. With V trimmed by 3 bases and J by 2 bases, 3 bases remained unmatched. Germline assignment: CDR1 MNHEY and CDR2 SMNVEV (reference sequence).

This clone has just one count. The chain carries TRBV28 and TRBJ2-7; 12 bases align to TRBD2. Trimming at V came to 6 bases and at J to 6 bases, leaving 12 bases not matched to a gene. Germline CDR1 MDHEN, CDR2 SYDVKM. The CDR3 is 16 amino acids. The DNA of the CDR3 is TGTGCCAGCAGGACCGGGACTAGCGGGTTCCATCGCGAGCAGTACTTC. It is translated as CASRTGTSGFHREQYF.

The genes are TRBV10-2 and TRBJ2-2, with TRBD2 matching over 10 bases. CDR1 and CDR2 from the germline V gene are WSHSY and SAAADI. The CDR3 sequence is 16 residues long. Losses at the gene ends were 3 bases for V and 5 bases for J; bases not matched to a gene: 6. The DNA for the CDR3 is TGCGCCAGCAGTGACTCTAGCGGGAGTAGGACCGGGGAGCTGTTTTTT. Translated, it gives CASSDSSGSRTGELFF.

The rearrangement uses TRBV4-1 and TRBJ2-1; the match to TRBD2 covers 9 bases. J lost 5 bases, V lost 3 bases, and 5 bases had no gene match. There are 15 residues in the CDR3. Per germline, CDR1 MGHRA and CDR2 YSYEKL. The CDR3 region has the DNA TGCGCCAGCAGCCACCCAGCGGGAGGCGACAATGAGCAGTTCTTC. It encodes CASSHPAGGDNEQFF.

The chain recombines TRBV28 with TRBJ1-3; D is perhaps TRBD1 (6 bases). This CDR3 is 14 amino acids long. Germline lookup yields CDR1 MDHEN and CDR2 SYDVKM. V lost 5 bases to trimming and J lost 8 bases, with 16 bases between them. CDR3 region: CASSPEYRAHTIYF. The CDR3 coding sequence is TGTGCCAGCAGTCCCGAGTACAGGGCTCACACCATATATTTT.

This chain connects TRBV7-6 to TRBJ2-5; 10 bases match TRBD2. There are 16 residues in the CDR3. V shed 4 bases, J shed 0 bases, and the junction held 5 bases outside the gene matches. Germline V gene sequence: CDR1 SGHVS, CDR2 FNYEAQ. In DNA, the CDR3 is TGTGCCAGCAGCTCAAGGACTAGCGGCTACCAAGAGACCCAGTACTTC. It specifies CASSSRTSGYQETQYF.

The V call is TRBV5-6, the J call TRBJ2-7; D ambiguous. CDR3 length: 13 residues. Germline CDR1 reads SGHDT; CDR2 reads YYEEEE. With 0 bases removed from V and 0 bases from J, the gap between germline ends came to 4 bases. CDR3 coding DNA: TGTGCCAGCAGCTTGGGCAGCTCCTACGAGCAGTACTTC. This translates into CASSLGSSYEQYF.